The present entry profiles one T cell receptor beta chain with its context. The data are from a study of blood T cell repertoires in COVID-19. Authors' data handling: Researchers report that nucleated cell counts were estimated from reference gene primer amplification. TCRdb's table, derived via immunoSEQ multiplex PCR, lists solely in-frame clones and lacks some. V and J calls and clone size are those listed in that table; D and trimming were worked out from the DNA. The sample contains about 99,000 clones, roughly 82% of which appear only once. V was clipped by 1 base and J by 6 bases; unmatched bases: 3. Looked up from germline, CDR1 is SGHRS and CDR2 is YFSETQ. This CDR3 contains 14 residues.

The sample was peripheral blood. V and J are TRBV5-1 and TRBJ1-1; 10 nucleotides match TRBD1. This clonotype originated in a human donor in a cohort sampled during active COVID-19. CDR3 DNA sequence: TGCGCCAGCAGCTTGAACGGACAGGGGGCTGAAGCTTTCTTT. The encoded protein is CASSLNGQGAEAFF.